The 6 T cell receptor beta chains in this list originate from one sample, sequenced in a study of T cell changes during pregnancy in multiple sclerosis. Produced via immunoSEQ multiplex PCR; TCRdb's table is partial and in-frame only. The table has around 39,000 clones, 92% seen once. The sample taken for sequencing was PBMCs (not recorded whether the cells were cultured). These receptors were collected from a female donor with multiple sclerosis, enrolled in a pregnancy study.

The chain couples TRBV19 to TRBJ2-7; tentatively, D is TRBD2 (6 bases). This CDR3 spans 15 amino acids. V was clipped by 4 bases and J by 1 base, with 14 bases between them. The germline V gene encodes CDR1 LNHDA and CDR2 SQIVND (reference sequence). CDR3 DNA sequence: TGTGCCAGTAGTACCCGGAGTAGCGGATCCTACGAGCAGTACTTC. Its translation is CASSTRSSGSYEQYF.

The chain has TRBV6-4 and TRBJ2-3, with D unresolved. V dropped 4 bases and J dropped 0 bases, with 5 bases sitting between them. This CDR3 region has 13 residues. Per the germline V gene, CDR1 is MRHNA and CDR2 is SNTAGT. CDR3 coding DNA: TGTGCCAGCAGTGTTAGCAGCACAGATACGCAGTATTTT. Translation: CASSVSSTDTQYF.

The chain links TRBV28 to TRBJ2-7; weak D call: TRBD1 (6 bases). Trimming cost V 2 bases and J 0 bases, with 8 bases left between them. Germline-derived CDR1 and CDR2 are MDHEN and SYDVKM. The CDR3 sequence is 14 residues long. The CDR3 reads CASSLLGASYEQYF. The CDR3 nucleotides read TGTGCCAGCAGTTTACTGGGGGCCTCCTACGAGCAGTACTTC.

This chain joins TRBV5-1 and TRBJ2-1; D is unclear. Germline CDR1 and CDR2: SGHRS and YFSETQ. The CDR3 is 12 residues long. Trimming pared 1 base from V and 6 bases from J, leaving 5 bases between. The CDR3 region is CASSLTLNEQFF. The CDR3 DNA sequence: TGCGCCAGCAGCTTGACACTCAATGAGCAGTTCTTC.

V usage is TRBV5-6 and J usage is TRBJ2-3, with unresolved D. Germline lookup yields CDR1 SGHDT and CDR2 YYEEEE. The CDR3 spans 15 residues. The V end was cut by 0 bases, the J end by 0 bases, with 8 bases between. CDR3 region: CASSLGVSSTDTQYF. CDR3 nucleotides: TGTGCCAGCAGCTTGGGAGTTTCGAGCACAGATACGCAGTATTTT.

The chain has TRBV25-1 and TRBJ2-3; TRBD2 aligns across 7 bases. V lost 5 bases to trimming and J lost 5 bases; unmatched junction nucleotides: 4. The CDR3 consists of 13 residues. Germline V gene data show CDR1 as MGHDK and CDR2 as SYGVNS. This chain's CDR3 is CASSLGRGDTQYF. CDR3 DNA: TGTGCCAGCAGTCTAGGGAGGGGAGATACGCAGTATTTT.